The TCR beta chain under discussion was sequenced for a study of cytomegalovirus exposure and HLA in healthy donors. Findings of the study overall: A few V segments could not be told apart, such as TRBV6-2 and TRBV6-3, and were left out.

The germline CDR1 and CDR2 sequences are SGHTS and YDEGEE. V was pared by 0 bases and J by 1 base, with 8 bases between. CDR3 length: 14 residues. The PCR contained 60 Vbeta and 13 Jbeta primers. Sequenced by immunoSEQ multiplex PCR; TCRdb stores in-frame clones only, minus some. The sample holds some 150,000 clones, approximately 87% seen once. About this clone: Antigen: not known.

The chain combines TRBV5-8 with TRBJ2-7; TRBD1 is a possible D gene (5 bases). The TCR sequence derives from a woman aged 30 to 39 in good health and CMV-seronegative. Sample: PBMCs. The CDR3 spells CASSLEGISYEQYF. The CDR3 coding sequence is TGTGCCAGCAGCTTGGAGGGGATTTCCTACGAGCAGTACTTC.